Below, 3 T cell receptor beta chains from the same sample are listed, as sequenced in a study of glioma-infiltrating T cells after dendritic cell vaccination. Time point described: after dendritic cell vaccination, including at tumor progression/relapse. Assay used: immunoSEQ multiplex PCR; TCRdb lists only in-frame clones, some missing. The top ten hold roughly 2.8% of the sample, which has 99,000 or so clones, around 89% seen once. The sample in question was blood, obtained after dendritic cell vaccination. The receptors come from a human donor with glioblastoma.

In this sample, this clone turned up once. The V and J genes are TRBV14 and TRBJ2-7; 10 bases align to TRBD1. Germline assignment: CDR1 SGHDN and CDR2 FVKESK. This CDR3 is 17 amino acids long. The junction had 15 bases not matched to a gene; V was cut back by 4 bases and J by 6 bases. This CDR3 reads CASSPWEFGTGAPEQYF. For the CDR3, the DNA is TGTGCCAGCAGCCCGTGGGAGTTTGGGACAGGGGCCCCCGAGCAGTACTTC.

The V gene is TRBV5-1, the J gene TRBJ1-5; D possibly corresponds to TRBD1 (6 bases). V shed 0 bases and J shed 6 bases, with 10 bases lying between them. CDR3 size: 14 residues. Germline CDR1 reads SGHRS; CDR2 reads YFSETQ. Here the CDR3 reads CASSLGQVGQPQHF. The DNA for the CDR3 is TGCGCCAGCAGCTTGGGACAGGTCGGTCAGCCCCAGCATTTT.

The chain recombines TRBV6-6 with TRBJ1-1; D remains ambiguous. This CDR3 has 12 residues. The germline V gene has CDR1 MNHNY and CDR2 SVGAGI (reference sequence). The V end lost 5 bases, the J end lost 0 bases, and 4 bases lay between the germline ends. DNA for the CDR3: TGTGCCAGCAGTCCAATGAACACTGAAGCTTTCTTT. This gives the protein CASSPMNTEAFF.